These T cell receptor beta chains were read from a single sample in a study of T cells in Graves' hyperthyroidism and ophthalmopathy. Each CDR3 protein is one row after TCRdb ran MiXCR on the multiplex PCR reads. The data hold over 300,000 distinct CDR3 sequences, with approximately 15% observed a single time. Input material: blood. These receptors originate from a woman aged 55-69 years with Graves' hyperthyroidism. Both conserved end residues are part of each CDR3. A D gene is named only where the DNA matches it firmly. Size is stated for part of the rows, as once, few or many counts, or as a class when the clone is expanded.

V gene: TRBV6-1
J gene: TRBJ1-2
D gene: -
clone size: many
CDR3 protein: CASSQDRGNNYGYTF
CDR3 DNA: TGTGCCAGCAGTCAAGACAGAGGAAATAACTATGGCTACACCTTC

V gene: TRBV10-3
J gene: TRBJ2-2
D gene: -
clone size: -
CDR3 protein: CAISESSGTNTGELFF
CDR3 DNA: TGTGCCATCAGTGAATCGTCAGGAACGAACACCGGGGAGCTGTTTTTT

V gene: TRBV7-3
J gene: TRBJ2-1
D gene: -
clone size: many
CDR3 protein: CASSLTDSSSYNEQFF
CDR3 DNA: TGTGCCAGCAGCTTAACGGACTCAAGCTCCTACAATGAGCAGTTCTTC

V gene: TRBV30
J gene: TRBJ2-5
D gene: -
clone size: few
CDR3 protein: CAWSVPGAGRETQYF
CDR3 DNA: TGTGCCTGGAGTGTCCCGGGGGCGGGACGGGAGACCCAGTACTTC

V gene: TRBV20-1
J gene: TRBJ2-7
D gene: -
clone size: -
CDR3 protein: CSASDRDSREQYF
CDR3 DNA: TGCAGTGCTAGTGACAGGGACTCTCGCGAGCAGTACTTC

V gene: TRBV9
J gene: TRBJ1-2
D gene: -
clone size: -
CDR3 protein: CASSPTLGGYTF
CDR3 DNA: TGTGCCAGCAGCCCTACTTTAGGTGGCTACACCTTC

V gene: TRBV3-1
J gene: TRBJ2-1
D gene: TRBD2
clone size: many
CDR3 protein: CASSWGLAGEGEQFF
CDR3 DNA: TGTGCCAGCAGCTGGGGACTAGCGGGAGAAGGTGAGCAGTTCTTC

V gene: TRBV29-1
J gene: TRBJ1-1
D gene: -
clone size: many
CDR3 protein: CSVRGFPGGTEAFF
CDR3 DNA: TGCAGCGTCCGGGGGTTCCCTGGGGGCACTGAAGCTTTCTTT

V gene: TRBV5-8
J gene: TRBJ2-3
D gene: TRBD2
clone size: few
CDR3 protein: CASSTGLTADTQYF
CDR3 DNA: TGTGCCAGCAGCACGGGACTAACAGCAGATACGCAGTATTTT

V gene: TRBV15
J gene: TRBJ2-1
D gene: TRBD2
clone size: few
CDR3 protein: CATSRGGLNEQFF
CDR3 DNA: TGTGCCACCAGCAGAGGGGGACTAAATGAGCAGTTCTTC